This TCR beta chain was captured by sequencing in a study of siplizumab effects on memory and regulatory T cells. Findings and caveats of the study: Naive versus memory phenotype went unassigned for roughly 75-96% of proliferating CD4+ or CD8+ clones. Among mappable alloreactive CD4+ clones, the Treg-derived fraction averaged 68.8% with siplizumab versus about 30% in controls.

The CDR3 covers 11 residues. CDR1 and CDR2 from the germline V gene are LNHDA and SQIVND (reference sequence). The V gene lost 9 bases and the J gene lost 7 bases, with 12 bases spanning the gap. Notes on this clone: Antigen unknown.

Sequencing was performed with immunoSEQ multiplex PCR; in TCRdb, only in-frame clones are kept and a portion is missing. The repertoire has some 100,000 clones, 92% of them found once; the top ten carry less than 0.85%. The sample comprised Tregs sorted from blood. This clonotype originated in a human donor in good health. The chain joins TRBV19 to TRBJ2-5; D is tentatively TRBD1 or TRBD2 (5 bases each). As DNA, the CDR3 is TGTGCCAGCCGGGACCGGCGGACCCAGTACTTC. Translating it yields CASRDRRTQYF.